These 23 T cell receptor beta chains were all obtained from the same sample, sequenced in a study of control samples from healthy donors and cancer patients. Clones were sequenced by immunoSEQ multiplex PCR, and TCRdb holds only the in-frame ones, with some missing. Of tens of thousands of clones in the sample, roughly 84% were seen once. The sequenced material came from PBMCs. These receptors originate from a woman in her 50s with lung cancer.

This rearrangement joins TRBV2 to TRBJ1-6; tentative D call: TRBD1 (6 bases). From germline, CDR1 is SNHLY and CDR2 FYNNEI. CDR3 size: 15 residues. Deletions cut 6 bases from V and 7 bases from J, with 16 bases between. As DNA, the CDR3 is TGTGCCAGCAGCGATAACGGACAGCTGAATTCACCCCTCCACTTT. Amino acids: CASSDNGQLNSPLHF.

The chain's CDR3 is CASSVVGIEEAGELFF. The DNA of the CDR3 is TGTGCCAGCAGCGTAGTGGGGATCGAAGAGGCCGGGGAGCTGTTTTTT. The genes are TRBV9 and TRBJ2-2; D call uncertain. CDR1 is SGDLS, CDR2 YYNGEE, per germline. Deletions cut 0 bases from V and 6 bases from J, with 15 bases between. This CDR3 is 16 amino acids long.

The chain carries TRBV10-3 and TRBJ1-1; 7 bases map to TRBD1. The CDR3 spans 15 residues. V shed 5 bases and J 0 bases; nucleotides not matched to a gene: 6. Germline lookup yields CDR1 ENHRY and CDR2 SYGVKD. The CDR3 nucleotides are TGTGCCATCAGTACAGGGGTGCAACTGAACACTGAAGCTTTCTTT. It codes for CAISTGVQLNTEAFF.

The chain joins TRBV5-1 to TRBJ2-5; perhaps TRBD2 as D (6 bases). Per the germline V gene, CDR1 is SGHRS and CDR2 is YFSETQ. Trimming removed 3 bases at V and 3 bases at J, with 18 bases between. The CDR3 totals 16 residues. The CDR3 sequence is CASSSGLPVPEETQYF. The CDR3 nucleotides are TGCGCCAGCAGCTCAGGACTACCCGTACCCGAAGAGACCCAGTACTTC.

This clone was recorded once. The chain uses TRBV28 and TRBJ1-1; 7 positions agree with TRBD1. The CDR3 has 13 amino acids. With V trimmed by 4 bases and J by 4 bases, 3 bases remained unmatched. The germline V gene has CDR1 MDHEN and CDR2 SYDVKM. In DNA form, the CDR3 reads TGTGCCAGCAGTTCAGGGGGGGCCACTGAAGCTTTCTTT. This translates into CASSSGGATEAFF. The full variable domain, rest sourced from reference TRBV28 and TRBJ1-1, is DVKVTQSSRYLVKRTGEKVFLECVQDMDHENMFWYRQDPGLGLRLIYFSYDVKMKEKGDIPEGYSVSREKKERFSLILESASTNQTSMYLCASSSGGATEAFFGQGTRLTVV.

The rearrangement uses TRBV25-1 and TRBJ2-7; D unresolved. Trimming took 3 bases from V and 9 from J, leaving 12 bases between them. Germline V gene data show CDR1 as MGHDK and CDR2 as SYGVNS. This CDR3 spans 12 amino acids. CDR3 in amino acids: CASSEDRSRQYF. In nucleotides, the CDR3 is TGTGCCAGCAGTGAGGACCGGTCGCGGCAGTACTTC.

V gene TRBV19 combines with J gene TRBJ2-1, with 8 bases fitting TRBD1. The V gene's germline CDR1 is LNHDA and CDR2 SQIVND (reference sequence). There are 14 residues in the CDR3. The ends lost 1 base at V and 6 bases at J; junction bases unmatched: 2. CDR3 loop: CASSIGGQANEQFF. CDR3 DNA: TGTGCCAGTAGTATAGGGGGACAGGCCAATGAGCAGTTCTTC.

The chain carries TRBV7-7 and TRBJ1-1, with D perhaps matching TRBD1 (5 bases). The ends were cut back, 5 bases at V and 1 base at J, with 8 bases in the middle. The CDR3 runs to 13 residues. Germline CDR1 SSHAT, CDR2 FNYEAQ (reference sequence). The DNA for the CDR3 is TGTGCCAGCAGCCTCACAGGGAACACTGAAGCTTTCTTT. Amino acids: CASSLTGNTEAFF.

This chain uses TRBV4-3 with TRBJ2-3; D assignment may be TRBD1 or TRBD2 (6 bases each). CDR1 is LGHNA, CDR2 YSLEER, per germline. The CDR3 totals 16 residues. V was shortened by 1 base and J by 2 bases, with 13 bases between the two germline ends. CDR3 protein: CASSQVSGGDTDTQYF. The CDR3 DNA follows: TGCGCCAGCAGCCAAGTGTCCGGGGGCGACACAGATACGCAGTATTTT.

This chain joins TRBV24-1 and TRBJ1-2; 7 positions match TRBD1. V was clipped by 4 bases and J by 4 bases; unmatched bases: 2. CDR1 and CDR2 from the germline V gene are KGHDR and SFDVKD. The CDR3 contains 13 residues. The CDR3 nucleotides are TGTGCCACCAGTGAGGGACAGTTCTATGGCTACACCTTC. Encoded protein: CATSEGQFYGYTF.

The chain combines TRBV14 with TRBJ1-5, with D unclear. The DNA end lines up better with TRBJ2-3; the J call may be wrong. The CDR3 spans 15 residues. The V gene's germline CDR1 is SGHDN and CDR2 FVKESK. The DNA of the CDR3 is TGTGCCAGCAGCCAAGATTCGGGCCCCAATCAGCCCCAGTATTTT. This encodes CASSQDSGPNQPQYF.

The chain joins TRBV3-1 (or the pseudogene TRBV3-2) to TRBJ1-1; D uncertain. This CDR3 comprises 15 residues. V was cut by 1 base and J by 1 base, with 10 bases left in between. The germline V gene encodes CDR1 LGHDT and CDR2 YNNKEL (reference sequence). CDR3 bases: TGTGCCAGCAGCCAAGGCGATACGGGGAACACTGAAGCTTTCTTT. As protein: CASSQGDTGNTEAFF.

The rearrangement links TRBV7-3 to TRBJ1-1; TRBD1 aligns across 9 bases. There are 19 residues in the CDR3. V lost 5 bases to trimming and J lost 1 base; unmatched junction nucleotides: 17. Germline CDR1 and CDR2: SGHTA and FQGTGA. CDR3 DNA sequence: TGTGCCAGCAGCCCCGCACCTTACAGGGGGCGGCGGACGAACACTGAAGCTTTCTTT. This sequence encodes CASSPAPYRGRRTNTEAFF.

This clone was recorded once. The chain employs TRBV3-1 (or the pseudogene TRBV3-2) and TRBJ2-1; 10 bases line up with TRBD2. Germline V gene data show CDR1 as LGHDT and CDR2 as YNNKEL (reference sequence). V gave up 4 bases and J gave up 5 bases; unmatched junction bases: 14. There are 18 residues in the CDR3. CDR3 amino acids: CASSRVRLAGHAHNEQFF. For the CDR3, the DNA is TGTGCCAGCAGCCGCGTCAGACTAGCGGGTCATGCCCACAATGAGCAGTTCTTC.

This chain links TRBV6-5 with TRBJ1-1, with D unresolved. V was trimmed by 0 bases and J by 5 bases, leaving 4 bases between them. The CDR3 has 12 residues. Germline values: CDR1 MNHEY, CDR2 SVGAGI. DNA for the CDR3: TGTGCCAGCAGTTACTCTCGGACTGAAGCTTTCTTT. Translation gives CASSYSRTEAFF.

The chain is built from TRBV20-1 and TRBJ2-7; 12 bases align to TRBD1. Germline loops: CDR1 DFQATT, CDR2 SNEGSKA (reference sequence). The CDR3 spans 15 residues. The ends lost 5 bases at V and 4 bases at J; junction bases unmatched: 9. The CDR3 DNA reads TGCAGTGCTCGTGGCCCGGGACAGGGGGCGTACGAGCAGTACTTC. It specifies CSARGPGQGAYEQYF.

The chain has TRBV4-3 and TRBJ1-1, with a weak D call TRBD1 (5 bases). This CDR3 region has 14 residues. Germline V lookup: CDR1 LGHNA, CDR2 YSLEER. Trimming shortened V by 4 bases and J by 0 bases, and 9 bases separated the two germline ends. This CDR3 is CASSLGPMNTEAFF. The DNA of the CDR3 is TGCGCCAGCAGCCTGGGACCGATGAACACTGAAGCTTTCTTT.

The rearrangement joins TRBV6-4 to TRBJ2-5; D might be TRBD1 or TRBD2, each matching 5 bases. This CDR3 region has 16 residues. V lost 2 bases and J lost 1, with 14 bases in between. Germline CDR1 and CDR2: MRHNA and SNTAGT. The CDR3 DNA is TGTGCCAGCAGTGACAACGTGAGGGGCCGCCAAGAGACCCAGTACTTC. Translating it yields CASSDNVRGRQETQYF.

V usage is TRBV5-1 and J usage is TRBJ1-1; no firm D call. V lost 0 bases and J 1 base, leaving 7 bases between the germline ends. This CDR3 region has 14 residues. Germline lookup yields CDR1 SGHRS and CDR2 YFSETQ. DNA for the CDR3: TGCGCCAGCAGCTTGGACGGCCAGAACACTGAAGCTTTCTTT. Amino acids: CASSLDGQNTEAFF.

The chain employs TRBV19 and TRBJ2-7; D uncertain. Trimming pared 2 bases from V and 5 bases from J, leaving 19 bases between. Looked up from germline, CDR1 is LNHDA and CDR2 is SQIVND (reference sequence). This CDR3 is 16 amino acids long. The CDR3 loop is CASSINLWRSDDEQYF. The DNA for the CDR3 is TGTGCCAGTAGTATAAACCTTTGGCGGTCTGACGACGAGCAGTACTTC.

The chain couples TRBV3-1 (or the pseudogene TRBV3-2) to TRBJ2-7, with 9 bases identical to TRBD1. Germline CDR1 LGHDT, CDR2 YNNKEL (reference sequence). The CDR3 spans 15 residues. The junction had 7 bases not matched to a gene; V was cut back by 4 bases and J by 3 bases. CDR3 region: CASSRSPGQGYEQYF. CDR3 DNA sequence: TGTGCCAGCAGCCGCTCCCCGGGACAGGGCTACGAGCAGTACTTC.

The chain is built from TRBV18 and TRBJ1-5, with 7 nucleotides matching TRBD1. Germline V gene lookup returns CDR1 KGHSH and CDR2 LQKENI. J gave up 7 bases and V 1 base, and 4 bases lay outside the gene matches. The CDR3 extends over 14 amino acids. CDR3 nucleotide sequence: TGTGCCAGCTCACCACTAGGGGGCGAGCAGCCCCAGCATTTT. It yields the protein CASSPLGGEQPQHF.

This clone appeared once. This CDR3 reads CASSIRTPSASGNTIYF. CDR3 sequence (DNA): TGTGCCAGTAGTATCAGGACGCCATCAGCCTCTGGAAACACCATATATTTT. The genes are TRBV19 and TRBJ1-3; D not resolved. Trimming removed 3 bases at V and 0 bases at J, with 15 bases between. CDR3 size: 17 residues. CDR1 is LNHDA, CDR2 SQIVND, per germline (reference sequence).